Following are 8 T cell receptor beta chains from one sample sequenced in a study of graft-versus-host responses after intestinal transplantation. Generated by immunoSEQ multiplex PCR, the TCRdb table keeps only in-frame clones and is missing some. The profile covers 74,000 or so clones, with 92% appearing a single time and approximately 0.7% taken by the ten largest. Sample: PBMCs, taken 98 days after intestinal transplantation. The receptors were sampled from a human patient who received an intestinal transplant, so some T cells may come from the graft donor.

V usage is TRBV6-5 and J usage is TRBJ2-7, with D uncertain. Germline V CDR1 and CDR2: MNHEY, SVGAGI. This CDR3 is built from 12 residues. Trimming removed 5 bases at V and 4 bases at J, with 9 bases between. Here the CDR3 DNA reads TGTGCCAGCAGTGAAATGGGTTACGAGCAGTACTTC. Translation gives CASSEMGYEQYF.

The rearrangement joins TRBV27 to TRBJ2-1; D is perhaps TRBD1 (5 bases). V shed 8 bases and J shed 6 bases, with 14 bases lying between them. This CDR3 has 13 residues. Germline V gives CDR1 MNHEY, CDR2 SMNVEV (reference sequence). CDR3 DNA sequence: TGTGCCAGCGGGGCCTTGTCTCTCAATGAGCAGTTCTTC. Its translation: CASGALSLNEQFF.

The CDR3 loop is CASSPVQGRETQYF. CDR3 nucleotide sequence: TGTGCCAGCAGCCCGGTACAGGGGCGGGAGACCCAGTACTTC. The chain is built from TRBV7-9 and TRBJ2-5, with 7 bases lining up with TRBD1. V trimming: 5 bases; J trimming: 5 bases; junction bases outside the gene matches: 8. Per the germline V gene, CDR1 is SEHNR and CDR2 is FQNEAQ (reference sequence). The CDR3 is made up of 14 amino acids.

The chain recombines TRBV2 with TRBJ2-2, with TRBD2 matching 12 bases. The CDR3 is 14 residues long. With 7 bases clipped from V and 6 bases from J, the junction kept 3 bases outside the gene matches. Germline values: CDR1 SNHLY, CDR2 FYNNEI. This CDR3 reads CASNRLAGAGELFF. In nucleotides, the CDR3 is TGTGCCAGCAATCGACTAGCGGGAGCCGGGGAGCTGTTTTTT.

The table lists this clone with a count of one. The rearrangement links TRBV21-1 to TRBJ2-7; no DNA check was done on the table's D call, TRBD1. TRBV21-1 is deemed a pseudogene. The CDR3 contains 13 residues. Written as DNA, the CDR3 is TGTGCCAGCAGCCCGGGACAGGGCGACGAGCAGTACTTC. This encodes CASSPGQGDEQYF.

This rearrangement joins TRBV4-1 to TRBJ2-4, with a weak D call TRBD2 (5 bases). Trimming removed 1 base at V and 0 bases at J, with 13 bases between. CDR3 size: 17 residues. Germline CDR1 and CDR2: MGHRA and YSYEKL. CDR3 loop: CASSQVLKGLAKNIQYF. The DNA for the CDR3 is TGCGCCAGCAGCCAAGTGCTAAAAGGACTAGCCAAAAACATTCAGTACTTC.

This clone was found once. The chain employs TRBV7-3 and TRBJ2-5; the match to TRBD2 covers 8 bases. Germline CDR1 SGHTA, CDR2 FQGTGA. With V trimmed by 2 bases and J by 3 bases, 5 bases remained unmatched. The CDR3 extends over 15 amino acids. CDR3 region: CASSLQGLGKETQYF. Written as DNA, the CDR3 is TGTGCCAGCAGCTTACAGGGACTAGGAAAAGAGACCCAGTACTTC. Using reference TRBV7-3 and TRBJ2-5 for the parts outside the CDR3, the full variable domain is GAGVSQTPSNKVTEKGKYVELRCDPISGHTALYWYRQSLGQGPEFLIYFQGTGAADDSGLPNDRFFAVRPEGSVSTLKIQRTERGDSAVYLCASSLQGLGKETQYFGPGTRLLVL.

The chain couples TRBV27 to TRBJ1-4, with D uncertain. The CDR3 is made up of 16 amino acids. The germline gives CDR1 MNHEY, CDR2 SMNVEV (reference sequence). V shed 2 bases and J shed 3 bases, with 13 bases lying between them. The CDR3 here is CASSLGPDRSNEKLFF. For the CDR3, the DNA is TGTGCCAGCAGTTTAGGGCCAGATCGGTCTAATGAAAAACTGTTTTTT.